The sequence of this T cell receptor beta chain was determined in a study of CD8 T cells in ankylosing spondylitis. Whole-study results and caveats: A motif in TCR beta, a set of about eight highly homologous variants, appeared characteristic of ankylosing spondylitis blood. Past research had described some motif variants in reactive arthritis synovial fluid and blood.

Scientists made TCR beta libraries using quantitative 5'-RACE with molecular barcodes. TCRdb independently ran MiXCR on the 5' RACE reads; one entry per CDR3 protein. The profile covers about 320,000 distinct CDR3 sequences, with 11% appearing a single time and 8% to 9.5% taken by the ten largest. The germline CDR1 and CDR2 sequences are MDHEN and SYDVKM. Deletions cut 6 bases from V and 3 bases from J, with 13 bases between. This CDR3 is 14 amino acids long. On this clonotype itself: Its antigen remains unknown.

The V gene is TRBV28, the J gene TRBJ2-3; D call uncertain. This receptor was taken from a female donor with ankylosing spondylitis or in good health (not recorded which). Specimen: blood, either unsorted or a sorted T cell fraction (not recorded which). The CDR3 DNA reads as TGTGCCAGCAGGCTTTCTACCCCAACAGATACGCAGTATTTT. Protein product: CASRLSTPTDTQYF.